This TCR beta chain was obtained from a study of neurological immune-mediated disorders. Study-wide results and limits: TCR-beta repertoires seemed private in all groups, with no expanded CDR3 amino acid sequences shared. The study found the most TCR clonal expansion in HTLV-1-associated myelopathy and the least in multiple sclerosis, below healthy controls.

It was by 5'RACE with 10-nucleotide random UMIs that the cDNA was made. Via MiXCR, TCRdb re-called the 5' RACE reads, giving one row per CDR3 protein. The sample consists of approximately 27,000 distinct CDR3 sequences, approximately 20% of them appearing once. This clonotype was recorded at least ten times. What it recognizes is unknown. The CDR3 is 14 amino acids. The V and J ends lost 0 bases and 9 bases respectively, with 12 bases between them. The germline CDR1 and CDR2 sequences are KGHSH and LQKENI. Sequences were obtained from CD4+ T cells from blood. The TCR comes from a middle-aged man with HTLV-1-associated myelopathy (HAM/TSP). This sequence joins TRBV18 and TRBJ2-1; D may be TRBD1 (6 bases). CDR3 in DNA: TGTGCCAGCTCACCACCGAACAGGGTGGGTGAGCAGTTCTTC. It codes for CASSPPNRVGEQFF.